Below, 26 T cell receptor beta chains from the same sample are listed, as sequenced in a study of shared clonotypes between healthy human individuals. The protocol was immunoSEQ multiplex PCR, while the TCRdb copy is restricted to in-frame clones and leaves out a portion. The table includes approximately 340,000 clones, around 70% detected once. Material: memory CD4+ T cells sorted from blood. Subset: CD45RA-negative fraction. The receptors stem from a man aged 25-45 years in good health.

The V call is TRBV9, the J call TRBJ1-2; no definite D call. The CDR3 totals 15 residues. Between the trimmed V and J ends, which lost 0 bases and 3 bases, there was a span of 12 bases. In germline, CDR1 is SGDLS, CDR2 YYNGEE. CDR3 loop: CASSVGSSQDYGYTF. CDR3 nucleotide sequence: TGTGCCAGCAGCGTAGGTAGTAGTCAGGACTATGGCTACACCTTC.

This clone was observed at least ten times. The rearrangement joins TRBV6-1 to TRBJ1-5; D gene uncertain. This CDR3 region has 12 residues. Trimming shortened V by 2 bases and J by 7 bases, and 6 bases separated the two germline ends. Germline V gives CDR1 MNHNS, CDR2 SASEGT. The CDR3 protein is CASSEPPQPQHF. The CDR3 DNA sequence: TGTGCCAGCAGTGAACCACCCCAGCCCCAGCATTTT.

This sequence joins TRBV14 and TRBJ2-3, with D maybe TRBD1 (6 bases). Trimming pared 4 bases from V and 2 bases from J, leaving 7 bases between. CDR1 is SGHDN and CDR2 is FVKESK in the germline V gene. The length of the CDR3 is 13 residues. The CDR3 protein is CASSRTDTDTQYF. CDR3 nucleotides: TGTGCCAGCAGCCGGACAGACACAGATACGCAGTATTTT.

This chain uses TRBV19 with TRBJ2-1; 7 bases line up with TRBD2. Germline CDR1 reads LNHDA; CDR2 reads SQIVND (reference sequence). The junction had 4 bases not matched to a gene; V was cut back by 2 bases and J by 3 bases. This CDR3 contains 15 residues. The CDR3 DNA reads as TGTGCCAGTAGTATAACGGGAGGTTACTACAATGAGCAGTTCTTC. It yields the protein CASSITGGYYNEQFF.

The chain recombines TRBV6-5 with TRBJ1-2; D gene uncertain. The CDR3 extends over 15 amino acids. Germline V gives CDR1 MNHEY, CDR2 SVGAGI. Trimming pared 1 base from V and 0 bases from J, leaving 9 bases between. Here the CDR3 DNA reads TGTGCCAGCAGTTACTTAGGCAGCTCTAACTATGGCTACACCTTC. This sequence encodes CASSYLGSSNYGYTF.

This chain connects TRBV5-4 to TRBJ2-2; 10 bases match TRBD2. Germline loops: CDR1 SGHNT, CDR2 YYREEE (reference sequence). This CDR3 is built from 15 residues. V was pared by 4 bases and J by 3 bases, with 3 bases of the junction left unmatched. CDR3 in DNA: TGTGCCAGCAGCGCGACTAGCGGGTACACCGGGGAGCTGTTTTTT. It translates to CASSATSGYTGELFF. Based on the CDR3 plus reference TRBV5-4 and TRBJ2-2, the full variable domain is ETGVTQSPTHLIKTRGQQVTLRCSSQSGHNTVSWYQQALGQGPQFIFQYYREEENGRGNFPPRFSGLQFPNYSSELNVNALELDDSALYLCASSATSGYTGELFFGEGSRLTVL.

This sequence joins TRBV5-1 and TRBJ2-3; the match to TRBD2 covers 8 bases. Per the germline V gene, CDR1 is SGHRS and CDR2 is YFSETQ. The CDR3 is 17 residues long. After removal of 0 bases from V and 1 base from J, the junction contained 7 bases not matched to a gene. The DNA for the CDR3 is TGCGCCAGCAGCTTGGACGTGCTACTAGCGGGCACAGATACGCAGTATTTT. Translating it yields CASSLDVLLAGTDTQYF.

This sequence joins TRBV6-1 and TRBJ2-7; D is unresolved. This CDR3 region has 15 residues. Germline values: CDR1 MNHNS, CDR2 SASEGT. V was shortened by 3 bases and J by 7 bases, with 19 bases between the two germline ends. CDR3 bases: TGTGCCAGCAGTGAGATAAGGATGGTGCTGGGGGAGCAGTACTTC. As protein: CASSEIRMVLGEQYF.

The chain employs TRBV29-1 and TRBJ2-5; D could derive from TRBD1 or TRBD2 (5 bases each). The CDR3 is made up of 14 amino acids. Trimming removed 5 bases from V and 5 bases from J, with 18 bases in between. CDR1 and CDR2 from the germline V gene are SQVTM and ANQGSEA. The CDR3 sequence is CSVRRGATGETQYF. CDR3 sequence (DNA): TGCAGCGTTCGGAGAGGGGCTACGGGCGAGACCCAGTACTTC.

This chain links TRBV29-1 with TRBJ2-3; tentatively, D is TRBD2 (7 bases). The V and J ends lost 3 bases and 5 bases respectively, with 18 bases between them. The CDR3 has 15 residues. Germline V lookup: CDR1 SQVTM, CDR2 ANQGSEA. In nucleotides, the CDR3 is TGCAGCGTTGAGGTGGGGGGGGCAGGAGGAGATACGCAGTATTTT. This sequence encodes CSVEVGGAGGDTQYF.

The V call is TRBV7-8, the J call TRBJ2-1; no clear D. This CDR3 region has 18 residues. Germline V gene sequence: CDR1 SGHVS, CDR2 FQNEAQ. Trimming removed 4 bases at V and 2 bases at J, with 21 bases between. The CDR3 coding sequence is TGTGCCAGCAGCTCGGAGATCCCTAGAGATGACCCCTACAATGAGCAGTTCTTC. Its translation: CASSSEIPRDDPYNEQFF.

This chain links TRBV4-1 with TRBJ2-5, with D possibly being TRBD1 (5 bases). The CDR3 runs 14 residues. From germline, CDR1 is MGHRA and CDR2 YSYEKL. The germline V and J ends were trimmed by 1 base and 1 base, with 7 bases remaining between them. CDR3 nucleotides: TGCGCCAGCAGCCAAGTCCAGGGCCAAGAGACCCAGTACTTC. Its protein product is CASSQVQGQETQYF.

This rearrangement joins TRBV6-5 to TRBJ2-1; TRBD2 matches 12 bases. This CDR3 region has 15 residues. The junction had 8 bases not matched to a gene; V was cut back by 6 bases and J by 8 bases. Germline assignment: CDR1 MNHEY and CDR2 SVGAGI. CDR3 sequence (DNA): TGTGCCAGCAGAACTACTAGCGGGAGGACCCATGAGCAGTTCTTC. It translates to CASRTTSGRTHEQFF.

This clone appeared once. The rearrangement joins TRBV19 to TRBJ2-1; 8 nucleotides line up with TRBD2. Per germline, CDR1 LNHDA and CDR2 SQIVND (reference sequence). V dropped 3 bases and J dropped 12; count of bases not matched to a gene: 4. This CDR3 comprises 12 residues. The DNA for the CDR3 is TGTGCCAGTAGTATGGGTAGCGGGATGCAGTTCTTC. Amino acids: CASSMGSGMQFF.

The chain employs TRBV6-6 and TRBJ2-2; 9 positions match TRBD2. Trimming removed 5 bases from V and 2 bases from J; junction bases left unmatched: 3. The germline V gene has CDR1 MNHNY and CDR2 SVGAGI (reference sequence). The CDR3 covers 15 residues. As DNA, the CDR3 is TGTGCCAGCAGTAAGACTAGCGGAAACACCGGGGAGCTGTTTTTT. Amino acid sequence: CASSKTSGNTGELFF.

The chain carries TRBV6-1 and TRBJ2-2; D is unresolved. CDR1 MNHNS and CDR2 SASEGT come from the germline V gene. The CDR3 consists of 13 residues. V gave up 10 bases and J gave up 4 bases, with 13 bases separating them. CDR3 amino acids: CATGPRRTGELFF. CDR3 bases: TGTGCCACCGGACCCCGACGCACCGGGGAGCTGTTTTTT.

This rearrangement joins TRBV9 to TRBJ1-2; 7 bases match TRBD1. CDR1 SGDLS and CDR2 YYNGEE come from the germline V gene. This CDR3 region has 16 residues. Trimming took 4 bases from V and 2 from J; bases not matched to a gene: 11. The CDR3 loop is CASSPRDSRGNYGYTF. CDR3 in DNA: TGTGCCAGCAGCCCGCGGGACAGTCGGGGAAACTATGGCTACACCTTC.

The chain has TRBV7-6 and TRBJ2-7, with D possibly matching TRBD1 (6 bases). Germline loops: CDR1 SGHVS, CDR2 FNYEAQ. V was clipped by 5 bases and J by 2 bases, with 13 bases between them. This CDR3 region has 14 residues. CDR3 sequence: CASSPGAGTYEQYF. CDR3 DNA sequence: TGTGCCAGCAGCCCAGGGGCAGGGACCTACGAGCAGTACTTC.

The chain joins TRBV6-1 to TRBJ1-5, with 8 nucleotides matching TRBD1. V was clipped by 1 base and J by 10 bases; unmatched bases: 9. The length of the CDR3 is 15 residues. Germline lookup yields CDR1 MNHNS and CDR2 SASEGT. In DNA, the CDR3 is TGTGCCAGCAGTGAAGTCCAAGGGACAGGTCAACCCCAGCATTTT. Protein sequence: CASSEVQGTGQPQHF.

The chain carries TRBV7-8 and TRBJ2-7; D is uncertain. Between the trimmed V and J ends, which lost 8 bases and 1 base, there was a span of 12 bases. The germline gives CDR1 SGHVS, CDR2 FQNEAQ. The CDR3 is 13 amino acids. Here the CDR3 reads CASRFRISYEQYF. The CDR3 DNA follows: TGTGCCAGCCGGTTTCGGATTTCCTACGAGCAGTACTTC. The complete variable domain, with remaining parts taken from reference TRBV7-8 and TRBJ2-7, reads GAGVSQSPRYKVAKRGQDVALRCDPISGHVSLFWYQQALGQGPEFLTYFQNEAQLDKSGLPSDRFFAERPEGSVSTLKIQRTQQEDSAVYLCASRFRISYEQYFGPGTRLTVT.

This clone was seen only a few times. This chain joins TRBV10-2 and TRBJ2-3, with no clear D. CDR1 and CDR2 from the germline V gene are WSHSY and SAAADI. This CDR3 has 12 residues. Trimming removed 9 bases at V and 4 bases at J, with 11 bases between. CDR3 nucleotide sequence: TGCGCCAGTGACCCTGGGGCAGATACGCAGTATTTT. It codes for CASDPGADTQYF.

The CDR3 DNA reads TGTGCCAGCAGCTTAGGCGCTAGCGGGATACCCTACGAGCAGTACTTC. Translation: CASSLGASGIPYEQYF. The chain couples TRBV7-6 to TRBJ2-7; 9 nucleotides line up with TRBD2. The CDR3 length is 16 residues. V lost 1 base, J lost 2 bases, and 6 bases stayed unmatched. Germline V gives CDR1 SGHVS, CDR2 FNYEAQ.

The rearrangement links TRBV19 to TRBJ2-7, with 7 bases aligning to TRBD1. The J segment lost 2 bases and the V segment lost 6 bases, leaving 13 bases of the junction unmatched. The CDR3 sequence is 16 residues long. Germline V gives CDR1 LNHDA, CDR2 SQIVND (reference sequence). For the CDR3, the DNA is TGTGCCAGTAGCGCCGGCCGGACAGGCGAAACCTACGAGCAGTACTTC. As protein: CASSAGRTGETYEQYF.

The chain uses TRBV2 and TRBJ2-7; D uncertain. The length of the CDR3 is 21 residues. V shed 7 bases and J shed 7 bases, with 41 bases lying between them. Germline loops: CDR1 SNHLY, CDR2 FYNNEI. The DNA for the CDR3 is TGTGCCAGCATGAAAAAAAAAGCCAAGCCATCCAGGCCGGTAGACATGTATGAGCAGTACTTC. Translated: CASMKKKAKPSRPVDMYEQYF.

This chain uses TRBV30 with TRBJ1-1, with D possibly being TRBD1 (5 bases). The CDR3 extends over 18 amino acids. Trimming shortened V by 2 bases and J by 4 bases, and 26 bases separated the two germline ends. From germline, CDR1 is GTSNPN and CDR2 SVGIG (reference sequence). The CDR3 DNA reads as TGTGCCTGGAGTCGTTTCAGGCTCTGGCCCCAGGGTGGCACTGAAGCTTTCTTT. Its translation: CAWSRFRLWPQGGTEAFF. Full variable domain (outside the CDR3, taken from reference TRBV30 and TRBJ1-1): SQTIHQWPATLVQPVGSPLSLECTVEGTSNPNLYWYRQAAGRGLQLLFYSVGIGQISSEVPQNLSASRPQDRQFILSSKKLLLSDSGFYLCAWSRFRLWPQGGTEAFFGQGTRLTVV.

This chain's CDR3 is CASSPHHGNNSPLHF. The CDR3 DNA is TGTGCCAGCTCACCACATCACGGGAATAATTCACCCCTCCACTTT. This chain uses TRBV18 with TRBJ1-6, with D unclear. V shed 1 base and J shed 5 bases, with 9 bases lying between them. CDR1 and CDR2 from the germline V gene are KGHSH and LQKENI. The CDR3 covers 15 residues.